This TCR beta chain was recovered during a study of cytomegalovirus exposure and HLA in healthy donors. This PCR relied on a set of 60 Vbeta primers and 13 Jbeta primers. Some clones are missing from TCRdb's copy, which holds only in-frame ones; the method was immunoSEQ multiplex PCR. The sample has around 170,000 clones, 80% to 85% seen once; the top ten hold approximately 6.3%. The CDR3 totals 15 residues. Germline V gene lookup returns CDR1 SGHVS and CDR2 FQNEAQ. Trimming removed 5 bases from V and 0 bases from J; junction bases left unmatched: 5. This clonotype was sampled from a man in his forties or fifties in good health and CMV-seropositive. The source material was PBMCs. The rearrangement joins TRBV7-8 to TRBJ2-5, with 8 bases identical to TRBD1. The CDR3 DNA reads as TGTGCCAGCAGCCCAACGACAGGGGACCAAGAGACCCAGTACTTC. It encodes CASSPTTGDQETQYF.